The clone carrying this TCR beta chain was seen only a few times. This record comes from a study of early T cells in non-severe SARS-CoV-2 infection. Each CDR3 protein gets one entry after TCRdb re-called the 5' RACE reads with MiXCR. The sample holds about 81,000 distinct CDR3 sequences, around 15% seen once. The CDR3 covers 15 residues. Trimming cost V 1 base and J 5 bases; bases outside gene matches: 7. The V gene's germline CDR1 is SQVTM and CDR2 ANQGSEA. The rearrangement joins TRBV29-1 to TRBJ2-5, with 10 bases lining up with TRBD2. This TCR derives from an adult who was a healthcare worker with PCR-confirmed SARS-CoV-2 infection or an uninfected control (not recorded which). Sequencing was carried out using whole blood. The CDR3 loop is CSVEAGTSVGETQYF. The CDR3 DNA reads as TGCAGCGTTGAAGCTGGGACTAGCGTAGGGGAGACCCAGTACTTC.